This TCR beta chain was recovered during a study of post-analysis software for immune sequencing data. Across the study: Relapsing-remitting, secondary progressive and progressive-relapsing multiple sclerosis were all included among the disease courses.

The V and J ends lost 2 bases and 7 bases respectively, with 12 bases between them. Per germline, CDR1 MNHEY and CDR2 SMNVEV (reference sequence). The CDR3 consists of 13 residues. Prepared TCR beta cDNA libraries contained unique molecular identifiers. When 1 to 10 million T cells were used, they gave about 540,000 cDNA molecules. TCRdb reprocessed the PCR reads via MiXCR and lists one record per CDR3 protein. This sample has hundreds of thousands of distinct CDR3 sequences, with roughly 29% found just once. Of note for this clonotype: Its target is not known.

Study-level results: By F measure, samples from a shared preparation batch strongly co-clustered. The normalized Chao1 diversity of multiple sclerosis patients was significantly lower than that of controls. Patients had higher frequencies than controls of roughly five TRBV segments, including TRBV5-6, TRBV5-1 and TRBV20-1.

The sequence was obtained from a girl aged 10 to 17 with multiple sclerosis. The material sequenced was blood. This chain joins TRBV27 and TRBJ2-7; no firm D call. The CDR3 nucleotides are TGTGCCAGCAGTTTAGGTAATGGGATTGAGCAGTACTTC. Amino acid sequence: CASSLGNGIEQYF.